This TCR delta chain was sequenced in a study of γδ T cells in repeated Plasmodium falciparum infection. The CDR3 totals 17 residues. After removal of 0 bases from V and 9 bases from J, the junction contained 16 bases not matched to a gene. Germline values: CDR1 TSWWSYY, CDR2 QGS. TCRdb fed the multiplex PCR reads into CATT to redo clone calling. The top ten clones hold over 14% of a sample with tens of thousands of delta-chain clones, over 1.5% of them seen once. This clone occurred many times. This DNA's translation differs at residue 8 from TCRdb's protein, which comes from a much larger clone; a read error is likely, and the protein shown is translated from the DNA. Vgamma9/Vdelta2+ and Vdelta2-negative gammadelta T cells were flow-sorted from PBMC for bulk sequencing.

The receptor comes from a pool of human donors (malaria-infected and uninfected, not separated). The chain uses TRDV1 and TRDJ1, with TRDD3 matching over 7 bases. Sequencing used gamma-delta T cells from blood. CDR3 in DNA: TGTGCTCTTGGGGAACTAGCTCCTCGGTGGGGGAGGGAGGAACTCATCTTT. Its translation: CALGELAPRWGREELIF.